These 3 T cell receptor beta chains share one sample of origin, sequenced in a study of T cell responses to AZD1222 COVID-19 vaccine. Measured with immunoSEQ multiplex PCR; TCRdb has only the in-frame clones, and not every one. The sample includes 60,000 to 85,000 clones, approximately 80% of them seen just once. The sample was peripheral blood, taken 28 days after the second dose of the MenACWY control vaccine. These receptors originate from an adult who received the MenACWY meningococcal vaccine as a control.

This rearrangement joins TRBV24-1 to TRBJ2-5, with 8 bases identical to TRBD1. CDR3 size: 14 residues. The germline CDR1 and CDR2 sequences are KGHDR and SFDVKD. J gave up 5 bases and V 4 bases, and 5 bases lay outside the gene matches. This CDR3 reads CATSDPDRAETQYF. The CDR3 bases are TGTGCCACCAGTGACCCGGACAGGGCGGAGACCCAGTACTTC.

This clone was observed a handful of times. The rearrangement uses TRBV16 and TRBJ1-2, with 8 bases fitting TRBD1. Germline CDR1 KGHSY, CDR2 FQNENV. CDR3 length: 15 amino acids. V lost 4 bases to trimming and J lost 0 bases; unmatched junction nucleotides: 4. The CDR3 sequence is CASSPGQGANYGYTF. CDR3 DNA: TGTGCCAGCAGCCCCGGACAGGGAGCTAACTATGGCTACACCTTC.

This chain joins TRBV4-3 and TRBJ2-5; perhaps TRBD2 as D (5 bases). This CDR3 contains 16 residues. The germline V gene encodes CDR1 LGHNA and CDR2 YSLEER. Trimming shortened V by 4 bases and J by 6 bases, and 21 bases separated the two germline ends. The CDR3 is CASSLRVGDGVKTQYF. In DNA, the CDR3 is TGCGCCAGCAGCCTTAGAGTCGGGGATGGTGTCAAGACCCAGTACTTC.